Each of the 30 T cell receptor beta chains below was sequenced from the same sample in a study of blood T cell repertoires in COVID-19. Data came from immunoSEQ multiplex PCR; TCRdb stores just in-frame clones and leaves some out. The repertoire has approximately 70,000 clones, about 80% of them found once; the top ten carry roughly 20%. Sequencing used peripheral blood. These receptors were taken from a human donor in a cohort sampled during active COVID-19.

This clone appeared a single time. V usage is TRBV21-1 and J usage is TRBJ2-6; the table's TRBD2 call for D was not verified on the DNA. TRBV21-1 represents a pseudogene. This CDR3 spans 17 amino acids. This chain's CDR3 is CASSIDGVRSGANVLTF. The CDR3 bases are TGTGCCAGCAGCATTGACGGGGTACGGTCTGGGGCCAACGTCCTGACTTTC.

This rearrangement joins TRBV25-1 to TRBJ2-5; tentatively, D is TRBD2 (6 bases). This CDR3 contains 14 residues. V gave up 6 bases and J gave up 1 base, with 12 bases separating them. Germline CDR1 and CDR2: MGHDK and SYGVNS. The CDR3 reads CASRRGAGQETQYF. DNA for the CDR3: TGTGCCAGCAGACGCGGGGCCGGCCAAGAGACCCAGTACTTC.

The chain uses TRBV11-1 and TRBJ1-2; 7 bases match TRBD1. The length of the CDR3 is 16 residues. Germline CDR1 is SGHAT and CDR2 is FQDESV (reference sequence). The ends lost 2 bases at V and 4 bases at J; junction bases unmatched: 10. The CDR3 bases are TGTGCCAGCAGCTTATTATCCGGGACAGTGAGCTATGGCTACACCTTC. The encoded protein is CASSLLSGTVSYGYTF.

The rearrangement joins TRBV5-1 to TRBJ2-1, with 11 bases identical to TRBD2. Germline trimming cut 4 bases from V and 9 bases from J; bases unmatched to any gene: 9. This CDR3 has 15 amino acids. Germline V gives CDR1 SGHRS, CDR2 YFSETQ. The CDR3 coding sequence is TGCGCCAGCAGCCTACTAGCGGGGGCTAGGGGTGAGCAGTTCTTC. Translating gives CASSLLAGARGEQFF.

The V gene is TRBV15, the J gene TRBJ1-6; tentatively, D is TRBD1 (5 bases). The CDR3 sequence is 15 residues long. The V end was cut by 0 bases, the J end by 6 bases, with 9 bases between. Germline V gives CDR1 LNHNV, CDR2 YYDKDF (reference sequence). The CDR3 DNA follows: TGTGCCACCAGCAGAGATATGGGGGGTAATTCACCCCTCCACTTT. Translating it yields CATSRDMGGNSPLHF.

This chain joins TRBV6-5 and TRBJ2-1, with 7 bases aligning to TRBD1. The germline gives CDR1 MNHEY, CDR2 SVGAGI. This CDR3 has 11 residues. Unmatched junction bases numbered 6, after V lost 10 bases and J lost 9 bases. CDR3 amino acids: CATYRGIEQFF. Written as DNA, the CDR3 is TGTGCCACCTACAGGGGAATTGAGCAGTTCTTC.

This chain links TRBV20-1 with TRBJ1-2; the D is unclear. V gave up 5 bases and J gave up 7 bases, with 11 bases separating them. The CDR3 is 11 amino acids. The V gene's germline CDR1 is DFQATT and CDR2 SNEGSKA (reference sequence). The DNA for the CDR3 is TGCAGTGCTTCCAACTCCCTTGGCTACACCTTC. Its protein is CSASNSLGYTF.

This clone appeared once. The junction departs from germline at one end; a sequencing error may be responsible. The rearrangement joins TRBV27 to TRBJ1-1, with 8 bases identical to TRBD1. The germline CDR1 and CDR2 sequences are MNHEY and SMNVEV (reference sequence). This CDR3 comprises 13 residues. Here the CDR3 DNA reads TGTGCCAGCAGTCCAGGACAGGGATCGGCTTTAGATTTT. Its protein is CASSPGQGSALDF.

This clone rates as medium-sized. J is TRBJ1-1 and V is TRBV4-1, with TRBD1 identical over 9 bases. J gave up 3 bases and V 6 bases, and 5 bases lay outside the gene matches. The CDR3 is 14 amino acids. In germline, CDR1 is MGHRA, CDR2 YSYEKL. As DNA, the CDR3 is TGCGCCAGCAGTCCAGGACAGGGGTACACTGAAGCTTTCTTT. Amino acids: CASSPGQGYTEAFF.

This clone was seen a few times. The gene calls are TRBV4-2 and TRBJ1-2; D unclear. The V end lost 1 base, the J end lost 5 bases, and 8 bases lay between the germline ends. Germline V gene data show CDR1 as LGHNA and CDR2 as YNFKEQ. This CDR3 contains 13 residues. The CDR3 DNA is TGTGCCAGCAGCCAAGTGGGCCCGTATGGCTACACCTTC. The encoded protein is CASSQVGPYGYTF.

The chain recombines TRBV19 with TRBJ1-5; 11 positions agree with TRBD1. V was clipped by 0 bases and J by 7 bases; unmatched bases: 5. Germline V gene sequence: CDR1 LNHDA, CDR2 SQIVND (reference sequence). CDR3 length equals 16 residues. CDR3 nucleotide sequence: TGTGCCAGTAGTATAGAGGGGACAGGGGGTACGCAGCCCCAGCATTTT. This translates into CASSIEGTGGTQPQHF.

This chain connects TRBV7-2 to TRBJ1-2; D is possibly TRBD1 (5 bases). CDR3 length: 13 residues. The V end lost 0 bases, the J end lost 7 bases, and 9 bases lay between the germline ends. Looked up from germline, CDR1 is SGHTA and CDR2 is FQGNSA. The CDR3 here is CASSLAGGAGYTF. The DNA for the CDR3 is TGTGCCAGCAGCTTAGCGGGGGGTGCTGGCTACACCTTC.

CDR3 residues: CASTDRTISGNTIYF. CDR3 DNA sequence: TGTGCCAGCACCGACAGGACCATCTCTGGAAACACCATATATTTT. J is TRBJ1-3 and V is TRBV4-2, with D perhaps matching TRBD1 (6 bases). There are 15 residues in the CDR3. CDR1 LGHNA and CDR2 YNFKEQ come from the germline V gene. V was trimmed by 7 bases and J by 0 bases, leaving 13 bases between them.

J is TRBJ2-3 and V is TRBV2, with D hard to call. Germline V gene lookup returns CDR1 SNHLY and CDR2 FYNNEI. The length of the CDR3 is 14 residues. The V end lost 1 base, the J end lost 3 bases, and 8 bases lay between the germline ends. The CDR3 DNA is TGTGCCAGCAGTGAAGTGGGCAAGACAGATACGCAGTATTTT. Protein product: CASSEVGKTDTQYF. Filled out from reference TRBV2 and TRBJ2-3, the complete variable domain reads EPEVTQTPSHQVTQMGQEVILRCVPISNHLYFYWYRQILGQKVEFLVSFYNNEISEKSEIFDDQFSVERPDGSNFTLKIRSTKLEDSAMYFCASSEVGKTDTQYFGPGTRLTVL.

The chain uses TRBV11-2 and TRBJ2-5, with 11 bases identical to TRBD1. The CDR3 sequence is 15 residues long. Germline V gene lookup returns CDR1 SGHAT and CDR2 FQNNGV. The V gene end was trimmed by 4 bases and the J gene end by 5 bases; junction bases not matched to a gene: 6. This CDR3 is CASSSWTGGGETQYF. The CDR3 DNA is TGTGCCAGCAGCTCGTGGACAGGGGGCGGGGAGACCCAGTACTTC.

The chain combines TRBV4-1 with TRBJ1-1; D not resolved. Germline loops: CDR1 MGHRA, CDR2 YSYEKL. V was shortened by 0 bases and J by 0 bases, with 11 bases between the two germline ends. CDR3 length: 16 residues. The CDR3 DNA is TGCGCCAGCAGCCAAGATGAGGGTTGGATGAACACTGAAGCTTTCTTT. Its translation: CASSQDEGWMNTEAFF.

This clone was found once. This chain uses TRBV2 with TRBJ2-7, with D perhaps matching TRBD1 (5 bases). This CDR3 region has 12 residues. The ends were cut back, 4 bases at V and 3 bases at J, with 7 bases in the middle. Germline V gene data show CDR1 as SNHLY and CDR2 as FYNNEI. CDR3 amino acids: CASSGQLYEQYF. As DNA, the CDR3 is TGTGCCAGCAGTGGACAGCTCTACGAGCAGTACTTC. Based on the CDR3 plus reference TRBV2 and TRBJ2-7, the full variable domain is EPEVTQTPSHQVTQMGQEVILRCVPISNHLYFYWYRQILGQKVEFLVSFYNNEISEKSEIFDDQFSVERPDGSNFTLKIRSTKLEDSAMYFCASSGQLYEQYFGPGTRLTVT.

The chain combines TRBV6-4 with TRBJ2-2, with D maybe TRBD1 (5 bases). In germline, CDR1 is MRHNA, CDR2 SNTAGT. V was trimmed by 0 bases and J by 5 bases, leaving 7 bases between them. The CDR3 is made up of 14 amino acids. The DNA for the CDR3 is TGTGCCAGCAGTGACTCTAGACAGACCGGGGAGCTGTTTTTT. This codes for CASSDSRQTGELFF.

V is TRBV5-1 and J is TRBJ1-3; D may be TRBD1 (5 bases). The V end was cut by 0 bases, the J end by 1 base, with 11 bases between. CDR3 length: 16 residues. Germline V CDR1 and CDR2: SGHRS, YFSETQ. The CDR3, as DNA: TGCGCCAGCAGCTTGGCGGGGGTTGGGTCTGGAAACACCATATATTTT. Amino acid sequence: CASSLAGVGSGNTIYF.

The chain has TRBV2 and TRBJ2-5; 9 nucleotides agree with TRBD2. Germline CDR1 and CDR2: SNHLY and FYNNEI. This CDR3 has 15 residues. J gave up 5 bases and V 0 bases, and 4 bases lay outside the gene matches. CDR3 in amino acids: CASSEAFLAGETQYF. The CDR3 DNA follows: TGTGCCAGCAGTGAAGCGTTCCTAGCGGGGGAGACCCAGTACTTC.

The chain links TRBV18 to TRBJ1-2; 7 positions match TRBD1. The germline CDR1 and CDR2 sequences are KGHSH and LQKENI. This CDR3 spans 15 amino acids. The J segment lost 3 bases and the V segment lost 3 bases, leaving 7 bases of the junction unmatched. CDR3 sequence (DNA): TGTGCCAGCTCACCGGCAGGGGGGCTCGACTATGGCTACACCTTC. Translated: CASSPAGGLDYGYTF.

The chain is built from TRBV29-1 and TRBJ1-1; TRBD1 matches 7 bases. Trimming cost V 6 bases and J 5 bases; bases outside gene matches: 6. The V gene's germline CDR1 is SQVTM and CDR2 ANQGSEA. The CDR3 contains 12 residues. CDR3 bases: TGCAGCGTAGTACAGGGGTATACTGAAGCTTTCTTT. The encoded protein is CSVVQGYTEAFF.

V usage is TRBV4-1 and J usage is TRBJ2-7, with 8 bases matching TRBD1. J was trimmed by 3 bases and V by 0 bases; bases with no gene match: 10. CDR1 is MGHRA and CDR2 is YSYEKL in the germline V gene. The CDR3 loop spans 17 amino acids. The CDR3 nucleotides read TGCGCCAGCAGCCAAGATCAGGTCAGGGGGCTTTTCTACGAGCAGTACTTC. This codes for CASSQDQVRGLFYEQYF.

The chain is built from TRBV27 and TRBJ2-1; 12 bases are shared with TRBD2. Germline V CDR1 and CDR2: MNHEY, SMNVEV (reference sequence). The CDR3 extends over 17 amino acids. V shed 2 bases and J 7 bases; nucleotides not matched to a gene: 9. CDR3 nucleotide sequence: TGTGCCAGCAGTTTAGGACTAGCGGGGAAGGTATGGAATGAGCAGTTCTTC. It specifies CASSLGLAGKVWNEQFF.

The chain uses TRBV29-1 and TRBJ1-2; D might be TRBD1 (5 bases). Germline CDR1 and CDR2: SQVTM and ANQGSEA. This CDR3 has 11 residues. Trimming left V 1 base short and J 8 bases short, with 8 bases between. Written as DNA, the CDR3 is TGCAGCGTTGAAGCGGGGGACGGCTACACCTTC. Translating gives CSVEAGDGYTF. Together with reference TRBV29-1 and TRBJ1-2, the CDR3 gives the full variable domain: SAVISQKPSRDICQRGTSLTIQCQVDSQVTMMFWYRQQPGQSLTLIATANQGSEATYESGFVIDKFPISRPNLTFSTLTVSNMSPEDSSIYLCSVEAGDGYTFGSGTRLTVV.

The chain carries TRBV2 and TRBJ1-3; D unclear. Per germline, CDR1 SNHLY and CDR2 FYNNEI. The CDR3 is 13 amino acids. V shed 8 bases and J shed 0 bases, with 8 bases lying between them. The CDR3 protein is CASSVISGNTIYF. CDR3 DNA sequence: TGTGCCAGCTCCGTTATCTCTGGAAACACCATATATTTT. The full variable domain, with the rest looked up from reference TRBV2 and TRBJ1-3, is EPEVTQTPSHQVTQMGQEVILRCVPISNHLYFYWYRQILGQKVEFLVSFYNNEISEKSEIFDDQFSVERPDGSNFTLKIRSTKLEDSAMYFCASSVISGNTIYFGEGSWLTVV.

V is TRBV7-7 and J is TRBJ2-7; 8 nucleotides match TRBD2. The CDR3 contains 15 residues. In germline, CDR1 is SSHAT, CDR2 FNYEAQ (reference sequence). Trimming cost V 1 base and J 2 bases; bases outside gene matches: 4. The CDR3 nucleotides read TGTGCCAGCAGCTTAGGGGCGGGGGGCACCTACGAGCAGTACTTC. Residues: CASSLGAGGTYEQYF.

The CDR3 reads CASSLAGLWADNSPLHF. CDR3 DNA: TGTGCCAGCAGCTTAGCGGGTTTGTGGGCAGATAATTCACCCCTCCACTTT. The chain is built from TRBV7-8 and TRBJ1-6; no clear D gene. This CDR3 is 17 amino acids long. Germline V gene lookup returns CDR1 SGHVS and CDR2 FQNEAQ. Deletions cut 0 bases from V and 5 bases from J, with 14 bases between.

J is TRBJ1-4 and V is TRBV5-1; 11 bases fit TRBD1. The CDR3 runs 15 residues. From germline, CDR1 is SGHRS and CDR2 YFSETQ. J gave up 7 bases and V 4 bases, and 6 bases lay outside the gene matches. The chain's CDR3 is CASSPRTGGFEKLFF. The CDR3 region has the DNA TGCGCCAGCAGCCCCCGGACAGGGGGCTTTGAAAAACTGTTTTTT.

CDR3 protein: CTSSQGTSRSTDTQYF. CDR3 nucleotide sequence: TGCACCAGCAGCCAGGGGACTAGCCGAAGCACAGATACGCAGTATTTT. The V gene is TRBV1, the J gene TRBJ2-3; the table's D call of TRBD2 was not tested on the DNA. TRBV1 is marked as a pseudogene. This CDR3 has 16 amino acids.